The 24 T cell receptor beta chains given below trace back to one sample, sequenced in a study of T cells in Graves' hyperthyroidism and ophthalmopathy. Amplified TCR beta CDR3 regions derived from RNA transcripts. HTBI primers were used for first-round RT-PCR of the TCR CDR3. MiXCR, run by TCRdb on the multiplex PCR reads, gives a single entry per CDR3 protein. The sample shows roughly 330,000 distinct CDR3 sequences, approximately 16% of them seen only once. Input material: blood. These receptors were obtained from a man aged 25-45 years with Graves' hyperthyroidism.

This clonotype was observed many times. The CDR3 DNA follows: TGTGCCAGCACCATGGGGGACGGCTTCTATAGCAATCAGCCCCAGCATTTT. Its translation is CASTMGDGFYSNQPQHF. J is TRBJ1-5 and V is TRBV12-3 or TRBV12-4; a possible D gene is TRBD1 (5 bases). The CDR3 sequence is 17 residues long. Trimming took off 7 bases at V and 0 bases at J, with 19 bases between the two ends.

This clonotype was detected many times. The chain couples TRBV11-2 to TRBJ2-1; TRBD2 agrees at 13 bases. Germline lookup yields CDR1 SGHAT and CDR2 FQNNGV. Unmatched junction bases numbered 13, after V lost 3 bases and J lost 8 bases. This CDR3 spans 18 amino acids. As DNA, the CDR3 is TGTGCCAGCAGCTTCCCAGGGGGGACTAGCGGGATCGGGGATGAGCAGTTCTTC. Protein sequence: CASSFPGGTSGIGDEQFF.

J is TRBJ2-1 and V is TRBV20-1; 11 nucleotides line up with TRBD1. The germline CDR1 and CDR2 sequences are DFQATT and SNEGSKA (reference sequence). V lost 3 bases, J lost 9 bases, and 7 bases stayed unmatched. This CDR3 has 14 residues. CDR3 in amino acids: CSASRGQGVGEQFF. The DNA of the CDR3 is TGCAGTGCTAGCCGGGGACAGGGGGTGGGTGAGCAGTTCTTC.

In its sample, this clonotype was seen a few times. V usage is TRBV10-3 and J usage is TRBJ1-6; D is unclear. Trimming took 0 bases from V and 7 from J, leaving 1 base between them. The CDR3 consists of 12 residues. Germline CDR1 and CDR2: ENHRY and SYGVKD. The CDR3 loop reads CAISESNSPLHF. The CDR3 coding sequence is TGTGCCATCAGTGAGTCGAATTCACCCCTCCACTTT.

Many counts were recorded for this clonotype. The rearrangement joins TRBV2 to TRBJ2-7; no firm D call. V lost 8 bases and J lost 0, with 8 bases in between. Germline V gene data show CDR1 as SNHLY and CDR2 as FYNNEI. This CDR3 contains 12 residues. For the CDR3, the DNA is TGTGCCAGCGGTGGTGTCTCCTACGAGCAGTACTTC. This gives the protein CASGGVSYEQYF.

Concerning this clonotype: A read error is possible here, since a much larger clone lies one base away. This sequence joins TRBV24-1 and TRBJ2-1; no definite D call. CDR1 is KGHDR, CDR2 SFDVKD, per germline. The CDR3 runs 16 residues. V was trimmed by 0 bases and J by 4 bases, leaving 12 bases between them. CDR3: CATSDLQAPEYNEQFF. The CDR3 coding sequence is TGTGCCACCAGTGATTTGCAGGCTCCGGAATACAATGAGCAGTTCTTC.

This chain links TRBV7-9 with TRBJ1-2; the D gene is possibly TRBD1 (5 bases). CDR3 length: 18 amino acids. The V gene lost 0 bases and the J gene lost 2 bases, with 19 bases spanning the gap. Germline V gives CDR1 SEHNR, CDR2 FQNEAQ (reference sequence). CDR3 sequence reads: CASSLAYGGDLKNYGYTF. The CDR3 DNA sequence: TGTGCCAGCAGCTTAGCGTACGGGGGGGACTTAAAAAACTATGGCTACACCTTC.

This rearrangement joins TRBV10-2 to TRBJ2-3; D is uncertain. Between the trimmed V and J ends, which lost 3 bases and 5 bases, there was a span of 15 bases. CDR3 length: 15 residues. From germline, CDR1 is WSHSY and CDR2 SAAADI. CDR3 DNA: TGCGCCAGCAGTGAAACCGAAACGGGCGGAGATACGCAGTATTTT. This encodes CASSETETGGDTQYF.

This clonotype was recorded at least ten times. The J gene is TRBJ2-1, the V gene TRBV28; D is unresolved. The CDR3 totals 13 residues. The V gene's germline CDR1 is MDHEN and CDR2 SYDVKM. V gave up 7 bases and J gave up 3 bases, with 10 bases separating them. In nucleotides, the CDR3 is TGTGCCAGCATCGATTCGCGCTACAATGAGCAGTTCTTC. Translating gives CASIDSRYNEQFF.

This clonotype was seen ten or more times. This sequence joins TRBV2 and TRBJ2-5; D is ambiguous. The CDR3 is 15 residues long. The germline V gene encodes CDR1 SNHLY and CDR2 FYNNEI. Trimming took off 4 bases at V and 5 bases at J, with 17 bases between the two ends. The CDR3 loop reads CASSGSTEGRETQYF. CDR3 coding DNA: TGTGCCAGCAGTGGGTCGACGGAAGGGCGGGAGACCCAGTACTTC. Using reference TRBV2 and TRBJ2-5 for the parts outside the CDR3, the full variable domain is EPEVTQTPSHQVTQMGQEVILRCVPISNHLYFYWYRQILGQKVEFLVSFYNNEISEKSEIFDDQFSVERPDGSNFTLKIRSTKLEDSAMYFCASSGSTEGRETQYFGPGTRLLVL.

This clonotype was detected many times. The rearrangement links TRBV9 to TRBJ1-2; D is undetermined. The CDR3 covers 13 residues. V gave up 4 bases and J gave up 6 bases, with 13 bases separating them. From germline, CDR1 is SGDLS and CDR2 YYNGEE. CDR3 sequence reads: CASSIDPSNGYTF. The DNA for the CDR3 is TGTGCCAGCAGCATAGACCCATCAAATGGCTACACCTTC.

The chain joins TRBV12-3 or TRBV12-4 to TRBJ2-2; perhaps TRBD2 as D (6 bases). V lost 5 bases to trimming and J lost 7 bases, with 20 bases between them. This CDR3 region has 16 residues. DNA for the CDR3: TGTGCCAGCAGTCCTCCTAGCGTTCTGTCCATCGGGGAGCTGTTTTTT. This translates into CASSPPSVLSIGELFF.

The table lists this clonotype with many counts. V gene TRBV7-2 combines with J gene TRBJ2-5; no firm D call. CDR3 size: 12 residues. Trimming stripped 5 bases from V and 0 bases from J, with 4 bases between. The germline CDR1 and CDR2 sequences are SGHTA and FQGNSA. The CDR3 reads CASSAHQETQYF. As DNA, the CDR3 is TGTGCCAGCAGCGCCCACCAAGAGACCCAGTACTTC.

The chain joins TRBV5-1 to TRBJ2-5; 8 bases line up with TRBD1. Germline lookup yields CDR1 SGHRS and CDR2 YFSETQ. V lost 3 bases, J lost 1 base, and 5 bases stayed unmatched. The CDR3 extends over 15 amino acids. CDR3 loop: CASSSRTGRQETQYF. The CDR3 region has the DNA TGCGCCAGCAGCTCCCGGACAGGGCGCCAAGAGACCCAGTACTTC.

In this sample, this clonotype turned up many times. CDR3 in DNA: TGCAGCCCAAAAGACGGGGGGAAGACCCAGTACTTC. Its protein product is CSPKDGGKTQYF. The chain recombines TRBV20-1 with TRBJ2-5, with 7 nucleotides matching TRBD2. Germline CDR1 is DFQATT and CDR2 is SNEGSKA (reference sequence). There are 12 residues in the CDR3.

This clonotype was recorded at least ten times. The V gene is TRBV5-1, the J gene TRBJ2-2, with 10 nucleotides matching TRBD2. Germline CDR1 reads SGHRS; CDR2 reads YFSETQ. V was pared by 0 bases and J by 3 bases, with 2 bases of the junction left unmatched. This CDR3 has 16 amino acids. The CDR3 loop reads CASSLAGTSDTGELFF. CDR3 sequence (DNA): TGCGCCAGCAGCTTGGCCGGGACTAGCGACACCGGGGAGCTGTTTTTT.

This clonotype was seen ten or more times. The chain recombines TRBV3-1 with TRBJ1-1; tentative D call: TRBD1 (5 bases). The CDR3 runs 13 residues. Trimming shortened V by 4 bases and J by 4 bases, and 10 bases separated the two germline ends. Germline V gene sequence: CDR1 LGHDT, CDR2 YNNKEL (reference sequence). In DNA form, the CDR3 reads TGTGCCAGCAGCCCCCGCAGGGCCACTGAAGCTTTCTTT. Translation gives CASSPRRATEAFF.

V is TRBV27 and J is TRBJ1-5, with 9 positions matching TRBD1. Trimming at V came to 4 bases and at J to 0 bases, leaving 1 base not matched to a gene. Germline V gene sequence: CDR1 MNHEY, CDR2 SMNVEV (reference sequence). The CDR3 is 15 residues long. This CDR3 reads CASSSQGASNQPQHF. CDR3 sequence (DNA): TGTGCCAGCAGTTCACAGGGGGCTAGCAATCAGCCCCAGCATTTT.

This clonotype was detected many times. V gene TRBV12-3 or TRBV12-4 combines with J gene TRBJ2-2; D may correspond to TRBD1 or TRBD2 (5 bases each). The CDR3 extends over 19 amino acids. V was clipped by 6 bases and J by 0 bases, with 23 bases between them. This chain's CDR3 is CASSSRATLRGANTGELFF. The CDR3 DNA is TGTGCCAGCAGCTCCCGGGCTACCCTAAGAGGGGCGAACACCGGGGAGCTGTTTTTT.

This clonotype was detected only a few times. V and J are TRBV28 and TRBJ1-2; the D is unclear. Trimming took 10 bases from V and 0 from J, leaving 12 bases between them. CDR1 is MDHEN, CDR2 SYDVKM, per germline. CDR3 length equals 13 residues. The CDR3: CAIRDRTNYGYTF. CDR3 coding DNA: TGTGCCATACGGGATAGAACTAACTATGGCTACACCTTC.

At least ten counts were recorded for this clonotype. This rearrangement joins TRBV18 to TRBJ1-1; 8 bases map to TRBD1. The CDR3 covers 13 residues. The ends lost 6 bases at V and 8 bases at J; junction bases unmatched: 8. Germline V gives CDR1 KGHSH, CDR2 LQKENI. CDR3 nucleotides: TGTGCCAGCTCCCCGGGACAGGCGTACGAAGCTTTCTTT. As protein: CASSPGQAYEAFF. The full variable domain, with the rest looked up from reference TRBV18 and TRBJ1-1, is NAGVMQNPRHLVRRRGQEARLRCSPMKGHSHVYWYRQLPEEGLKFMVYLQKENIIDESGMPKERFSAEFPKEGPSILRIQQVVRGDSAAYFCASSPGQAYEAFFGQGTRLTVV.

The gene calls are TRBV6-2 or TRBV6-3 and TRBJ1-5; weak D call: TRBD1 (5 bases). Per germline, CDR1 MNHEY and CDR2 SVGEGT. V shed 7 bases and J shed 5 bases, with 12 bases lying between them. The CDR3 is 13 residues long. The CDR3 is CASTRGGDQPQHF. The CDR3 DNA reads as TGTGCCAGCACACGGGGGGGTGATCAGCCCCAGCATTTT.

The chain combines TRBV6-4 with TRBJ2-7; maybe TRBD1 (6 bases). Germline CDR1 reads MRHNA; CDR2 reads SNTAGT. V was trimmed by 6 bases and J by 2 bases, leaving 14 bases between them. This CDR3 spans 14 amino acids. The DNA for the CDR3 is TGTGCCAGCAGGATGCAGGGGTTCACCTACGAGCAGTACTTC. It specifies CASRMQGFTYEQYF.

Many counts were recorded for this clonotype. This chain uses TRBV20-1 with TRBJ1-1; no clear D. The V gene's germline CDR1 is DFQATT and CDR2 SNEGSKA (reference sequence). This CDR3 is built from 13 residues. Trimming removed 0 bases at V and 0 bases at J, with 5 bases between. CDR3 sequence reads: CSARDTVNTEAFF. CDR3 nucleotides: TGCAGTGCTAGAGATACGGTGAACACTGAAGCTTTCTTT.